This TCR beta chain was captured by sequencing in a study of blood T cell repertoires in COVID-19. The CDR3 extends over 16 amino acids. Per the germline V gene, CDR1 is SNHLY and CDR2 is FYNNEI. Trimming at V came to 5 bases and at J to 5 bases, leaving 13 bases not matched to a gene. Clones were sequenced by immunoSEQ multiplex PCR, and TCRdb holds only the in-frame ones, with some missing. The sample carries under 100,000 clones, about 70% recorded once. This rearrangement joins TRBV2 to TRBJ2-5, with 8 bases matching TRBD1. The sequenced sample was peripheral blood. This receptor was obtained from a woman of 80 years or more with active or convalescent COVID-19. Here the CDR3 DNA reads TGTGCCAGCAGTATAGATAACAGGGGGACCGGGGAGACCCAGTACTTC. Translated: CASSIDNRGTGETQYF.